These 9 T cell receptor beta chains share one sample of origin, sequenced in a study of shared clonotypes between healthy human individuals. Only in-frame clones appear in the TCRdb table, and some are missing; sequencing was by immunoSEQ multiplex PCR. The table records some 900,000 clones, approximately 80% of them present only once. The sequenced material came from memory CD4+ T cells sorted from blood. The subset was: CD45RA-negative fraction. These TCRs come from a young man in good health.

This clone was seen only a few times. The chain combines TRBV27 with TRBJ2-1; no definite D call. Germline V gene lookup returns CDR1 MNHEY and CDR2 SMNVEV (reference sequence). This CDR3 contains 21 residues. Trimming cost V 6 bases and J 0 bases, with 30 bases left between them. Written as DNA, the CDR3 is TGTGCCAGCAGGTCCCTTGGTGGTGGGTCCTTTTACTTGAGCTCCTACAATGAGCAGTTCTTC. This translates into CASRSLGGGSFYLSSYNEQFF.

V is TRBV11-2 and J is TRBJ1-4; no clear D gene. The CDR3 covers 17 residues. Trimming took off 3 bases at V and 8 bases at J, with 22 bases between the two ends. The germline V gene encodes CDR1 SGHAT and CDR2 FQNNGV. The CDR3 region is CASSFPNMGLRREKLFF. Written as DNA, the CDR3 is TGTGCCAGCAGCTTCCCCAATATGGGGTTAAGGCGAGAAAAACTGTTTTTT.

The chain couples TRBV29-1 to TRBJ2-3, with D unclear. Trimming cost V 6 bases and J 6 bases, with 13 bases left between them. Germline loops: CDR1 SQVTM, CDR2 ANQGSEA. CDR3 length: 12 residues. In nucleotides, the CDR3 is TGCAGCGTCGGAAATCGGGCGGATACGCAGTATTTT. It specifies CSVGNRADTQYF.

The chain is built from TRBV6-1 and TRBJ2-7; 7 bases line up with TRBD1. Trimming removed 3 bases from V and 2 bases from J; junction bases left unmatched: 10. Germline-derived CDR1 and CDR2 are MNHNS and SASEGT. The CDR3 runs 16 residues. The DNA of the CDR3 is TGTGCCAGCAGTGATTTTTTGGCAGGGGGTGCCTACGAGCAGTACTTC. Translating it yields CASSDFLAGGAYEQYF.

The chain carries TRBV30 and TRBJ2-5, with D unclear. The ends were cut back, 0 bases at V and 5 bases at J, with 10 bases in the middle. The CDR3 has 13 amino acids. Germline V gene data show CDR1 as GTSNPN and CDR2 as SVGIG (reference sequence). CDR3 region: CAWSVWGRETQYF. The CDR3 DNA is TGTGCCTGGAGTGTATGGGGTCGCGAGACCCAGTACTTC.

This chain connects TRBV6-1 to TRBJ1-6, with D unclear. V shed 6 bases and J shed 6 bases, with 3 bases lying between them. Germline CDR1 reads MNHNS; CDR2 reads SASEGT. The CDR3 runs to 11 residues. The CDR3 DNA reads TGTGCCAGCAGGGGTAATTCACCCCTCCACTTT. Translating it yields CASRGNSPLHF.

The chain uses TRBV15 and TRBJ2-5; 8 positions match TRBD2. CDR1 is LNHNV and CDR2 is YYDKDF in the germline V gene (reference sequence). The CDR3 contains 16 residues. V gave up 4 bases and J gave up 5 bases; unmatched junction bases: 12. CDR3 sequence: CATSKTGTRGLETQYF. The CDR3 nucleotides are TGTGCCACCAGCAAAACCGGGACTAGAGGTTTGGAGACCCAGTACTTC.

The CDR3 protein is CASSPMEGRYGEQYF. CDR3 DNA sequence: TGTGCCAGCTCACCCATGGAGGGCCGGTATGGGGAGCAGTACTTC. This chain connects TRBV18 to TRBJ2-7; possible D gene TRBD2, 6 bases. Germline V gives CDR1 KGHSH, CDR2 LQKENI. The CDR3 has 15 amino acids. V lost 3 bases, J lost 7 bases, and 19 bases lay in between.

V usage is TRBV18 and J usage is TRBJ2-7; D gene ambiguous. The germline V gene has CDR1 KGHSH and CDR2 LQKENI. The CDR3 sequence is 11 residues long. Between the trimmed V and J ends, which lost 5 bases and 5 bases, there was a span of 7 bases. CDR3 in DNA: TGTGCCAGCTCATCTGTCGACGAGCAGTACTTC. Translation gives CASSSVDEQYF.